The clone carrying this TCR beta chain came up once. Germline CDR1 reads LNHNV; CDR2 reads YYDKDF (reference sequence). V shed 1 base and J shed 7 bases, with 21 bases lying between them. The CDR3 spans 17 residues. The iRepertoire nested amplicon-rescue multiplex PCR amplified TCR alpha and beta CDR3s from RNA. TCRdb independently ran MiXCR on the multiplex PCR reads; one entry per CDR3 protein. The sample yields tens of thousands of distinct CDR3 sequences, 20% to 25% seen once. This sample was taken from a study of glioma-infiltrating T cells. Sequenced input: glioma tissue, nonneoplastic brain tissue, or PBMCs (not recorded which). The chain links TRBV15 to TRBJ2-3; the D gene is possibly TRBD1 (6 bases). The clonotype comes from a human donor with low-grade glioma or glioblastoma, undergoing nonglioma brain surgery, or in good health (not recorded which). The CDR3 reads CATSRVRTARSVNTQYF. In nucleotides, the CDR3 is TGTGCCACCAGCAGAGTCCGGACAGCAAGGAGCGTTAATACGCAGTATTTT.